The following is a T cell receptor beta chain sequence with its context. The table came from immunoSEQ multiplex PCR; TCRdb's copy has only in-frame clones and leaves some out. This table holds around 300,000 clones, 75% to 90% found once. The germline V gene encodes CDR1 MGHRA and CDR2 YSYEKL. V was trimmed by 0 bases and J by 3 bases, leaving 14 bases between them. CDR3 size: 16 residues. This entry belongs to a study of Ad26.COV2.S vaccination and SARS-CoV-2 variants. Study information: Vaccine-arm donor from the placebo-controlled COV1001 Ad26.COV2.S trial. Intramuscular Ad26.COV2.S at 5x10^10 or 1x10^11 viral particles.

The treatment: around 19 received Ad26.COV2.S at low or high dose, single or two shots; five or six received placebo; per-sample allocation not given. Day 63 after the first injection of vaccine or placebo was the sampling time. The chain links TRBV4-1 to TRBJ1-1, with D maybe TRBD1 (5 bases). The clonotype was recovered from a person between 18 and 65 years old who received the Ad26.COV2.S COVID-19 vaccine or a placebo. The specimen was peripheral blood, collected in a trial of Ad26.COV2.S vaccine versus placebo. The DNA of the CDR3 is TGCGCCAGCAGCCAAGAGGGGTGGAGGGGAGACACTGAAGCTTTCTTT. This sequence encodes CASSQEGWRGDTEAFF.